The 32 T cell receptor beta chains below were found in one sample sequenced in a study of CD8 T cells in Susac syndrome. A quantity of roughly 0.5 to 1 ug RNA underwent reverse transcription using random hexamers. MiXCR, run by TCRdb on the immunoSEQ multiplex PCR reads, gives a single entry per CDR3 protein. The sample has some 200,000 distinct CDR3 sequences; 95% are singletons. The source material was CD4+ T cells from PBMCs. These receptors originate from a human donor with Susac syndrome.

This chain's CDR3 is CASSEYQSASPPLHF. CDR3 in DNA: TGTGCCAGCAGTGAATACCAGAGCGCCAGTCCACCCCTCCACTTT. The genes are TRBV25-1 and TRBJ1-6; D not certain. This CDR3 spans 15 amino acids. Trimming took off 0 bases at V and 11 bases at J, with 14 bases between the two ends. Germline V lookup: CDR1 MGHDK, CDR2 SYGVNS.

The V gene is TRBV9, the J gene TRBJ2-3, with TRBD2 identical over 9 bases. The germline gives CDR1 SGDLS, CDR2 YYNGEE. The V and J ends lost 4 bases and 0 bases, in that order; junction bases with no gene match: 3. This CDR3 spans 15 amino acids. This CDR3 is CASSFSGGSTDTQYF. The CDR3 nucleotides are TGTGCCAGCAGCTTTAGCGGGGGAAGCACAGATACGCAGTATTTT. Supplemented by reference TRBV9 and TRBJ2-3, the full variable domain reads DSGVTQTPKHLITATGQRVTLRCSPRSGDLSVYWYQQSLDQGLQFLIQYYNGEERAKGNILERFSAQQFPDLHSELNLSSLELGDSALYFCASSFSGGSTDTQYFGPGTRLTVL.

This chain joins TRBV30 and TRBJ2-7, with D possibly called TRBD1 or TRBD2 (6 bases each). Germline loops: CDR1 GTSNPN, CDR2 SVGIG (reference sequence). The CDR3 runs 13 residues. The CDR3 is CAYRTGRSYEQYF. The CDR3 DNA is TGTGCTTACCGAACAGGGAGGTCCTACGAGCAGTACTTC.

The genes are TRBV29-1 and TRBJ2-5; no firm D call. Germline assignment: CDR1 SQVTM and CDR2 ANQGSEA. The CDR3 runs 10 residues. V lost 3 bases and J 4 bases, leaving 3 bases between the germline ends. CDR3: CSVELETQYF. CDR3 DNA sequence: TGCAGCGTTGAGTTAGAGACCCAGTACTTC. Complete variable domain (other parts from reference TRBV29-1 and TRBJ2-5): SAVISQKPSRDICQRGTSLTIQCQVDSQVTMMFWYRQQPGQSLTLIATANQGSEATYESGFVIDKFPISRPNLTFSTLTVSNMSPEDSSIYLCSVELETQYFGPGTRLLVL.

This chain links TRBV6-5 with TRBJ1-5, with TRBD1 as a possible D gene (5 bases). There are 14 residues in the CDR3. The germline V gene encodes CDR1 MNHEY and CDR2 SVGAGI. Trimming removed 5 bases from V and 2 bases from J, with 10 bases in between. The CDR3 bases are TGTGCCAGCAGTCGGGCGGGGGGCAATCAGCCCCAGCATTTT. It specifies CASSRAGGNQPQHF.

The CDR3 loop is CASSQAQRGPNNEQFF. In DNA form, the CDR3 reads TGTGCCAGCAGCCAAGCCCAGCGGGGGCCAAACAATGAGCAGTTCTTC. V usage is TRBV4-2 and J usage is TRBJ2-1; 8 nucleotides line up with TRBD2. With V trimmed by 1 base and J by 5 bases, 7 bases remained unmatched. The CDR3 sequence is 16 residues long. Germline CDR1 and CDR2: LGHNA and YNFKEQ.

The genes are TRBV30 and TRBJ1-1; D gene ambiguous. This CDR3 comprises 15 residues. Trimming left V 0 bases short and J 1 base short, with 12 bases between. CDR1 and CDR2 (germline): GTSNPN, SVGIG (reference sequence). DNA for the CDR3: TGTGCCTGGAGTGTACGAGGCTTTAGGAACACTGAAGCTTTCTTT. Protein: CAWSVRGFRNTEAFF. The variable domain in full, with the rest retrieved from reference TRBV30 and TRBJ1-1, is SQTIHQWPATLVQPVGSPLSLECTVEGTSNPNLYWYRQAAGRGLQLLFYSVGIGQISSEVPQNLSASRPQDRQFILSSKKLLLSDSGFYLCAWSVRGFRNTEAFFGQGTRLTVV.

This chain joins TRBV12-3 or TRBV12-4 and TRBJ2-3; no clear D. The CDR3 spans 15 residues. The V end lost 2 bases, the J end lost 5 bases, and 14 bases lay between the germline ends. CDR3 sequence: CASSLSWQAKDTQYF. The CDR3 coding sequence is TGTGCCAGCAGTTTAAGTTGGCAGGCGAAAGATACGCAGTATTTT.

This sequence joins TRBV29-1 and TRBJ2-1, with 13 nucleotides matching TRBD2. Looked up from germline, CDR1 is SQVTM and CDR2 is ANQGSEA. The CDR3 totals 18 residues. V was pared by 2 bases and J by 0 bases, with 7 bases of the junction left unmatched. The CDR3 is CSVERALAGGLSYNEQFF. In DNA, the CDR3 is TGCAGCGTTGAAAGGGCACTAGCGGGGGGGCTCTCCTACAATGAGCAGTTCTTC.

The CDR3: CASSDRTSYEQYF. The CDR3 nucleotides read TGTGCCAGCAGTGACAGGACCTCCTACGAGCAGTACTTC. The chain employs TRBV12-3 or TRBV12-4 and TRBJ2-7; the D gene is possibly TRBD1 (6 bases). The CDR3 covers 13 residues. V was trimmed by 5 bases and J by 0 bases, leaving 8 bases between them.

This clonotype is a singleton in its sample. The gene calls are TRBV27 and TRBJ2-1, with D maybe TRBD2 (5 bases). The ends were cut back, 0 bases at V and 1 base at J, with 10 bases in the middle. Germline CDR1 is MNHEY and CDR2 is SMNVEV (reference sequence). This CDR3 has 16 amino acids. As DNA, the CDR3 is TGTGCCAGCAGTTTATCCTCCGGGGTATCCTACAATGAGCAGTTCTTC. Translated, it gives CASSLSSGVSYNEQFF.

This clonotype was seen once. This sequence joins TRBV18 and TRBJ2-3; 7 bases line up with TRBD1. The CDR3 covers 16 residues. Trimming cost V 1 base and J 4 bases; bases outside gene matches: 8. CDR1 is KGHSH and CDR2 is LQKENI in the germline V gene. CDR3 nucleotides: TGTGCCAGCTCACCACTGAAAGGGGGCTACGCAGATACGCAGTATTTT. It yields the protein CASSPLKGGYADTQYF.

The rearrangement links TRBV28 to TRBJ2-1, with D possibly matching TRBD1 (5 bases). In germline, CDR1 is MDHEN, CDR2 SYDVKM. V lost 5 bases to trimming and J lost 10 bases, with 21 bases between them. CDR3 length: 15 residues. DNA of the CDR3: TGTGCCAGCAGTGCAGATAGGGGCATCAACGGGGAGCAGTTCTTC. Its protein is CASSADRGINGEQFF.

The chain couples TRBV30 to TRBJ2-7; D remains unclear. Looked up from germline, CDR1 is GTSNPN and CDR2 is SVGIG (reference sequence). V gave up 0 bases and J gave up 6 bases, with 9 bases separating them. This CDR3 is built from 12 residues. CDR3 region: CAWSVWRGEQYF. The CDR3 bases are TGTGCCTGGAGTGTGTGGCGAGGCGAGCAGTACTTC.

V gene TRBV29-1 combines with J gene TRBJ1-5; no firm D call. Germline V gene sequence: CDR1 SQVTM, CDR2 ANQGSEA. This CDR3 has 13 amino acids. Trimming left V 3 bases short and J 2 bases short, with 8 bases between. The CDR3 coding sequence is TGCAGCGTTGAGGGCAGCGGCAATCAGCCCCAGCATTTT. Amino acid sequence: CSVEGSGNQPQHF.

The chain recombines TRBV24-1 with TRBJ2-3, with unresolved D. This CDR3 spans 11 amino acids. Trimming took off 8 bases at V and 6 bases at J, with 8 bases between the two ends. From germline, CDR1 is KGHDR and CDR2 SFDVKD. The CDR3, as DNA: TGTGCCACCATGCCCCGGGATACGCAGTATTTT. It codes for CATMPRDTQYF.

The chain has TRBV12-3 or TRBV12-4 and TRBJ2-1; D is perhaps TRBD1 or TRBD2 (5 bases each). The CDR3 spans 11 residues. The germline V and J ends were trimmed by 5 bases and 16 bases, with 15 bases remaining between them. CDR3 coding DNA: TGTGCCAGCAGTCAGGGCCTAGCTGGATTCTTC. Translation gives CASSQGLAGFF.

The genes are TRBV30 and TRBJ1-5; D is unresolved. Germline V gene data show CDR1 as GTSNPN and CDR2 as SVGIG (reference sequence). Trimming removed 3 bases at V and 1 base at J, with 7 bases between. The CDR3 covers 13 residues. CDR3 sequence: CAWRDKSNQPQHF. CDR3 bases: TGTGCCTGGAGGGATAAGAGCAATCAGCCCCAGCATTTT.

The V gene is TRBV2, the J gene TRBJ1-4; D possibly corresponds to TRBD1 (5 bases). Germline values: CDR1 SNHLY, CDR2 FYNNEI. The length of the CDR3 is 14 residues. The V gene lost 6 bases and the J gene lost 8 bases, with 16 bases spanning the gap. The CDR3 reads CASRPTREGEKLFF. As DNA, the CDR3 is TGTGCCAGCAGACCAACCCGTGAGGGGGAAAAACTGTTTTTT.

V is TRBV4-3 and J is TRBJ1-1, with 7 bases that match TRBD1. Germline values: CDR1 LGHNA, CDR2 YSLEER. The CDR3 runs 15 residues. The V segment lost 4 bases and the J segment 4 bases; nucleotides outside the gene matches: 9. This CDR3 reads CASSLNVQGFTEAFF. CDR3 bases: TGCGCCAGCAGCCTAAACGTACAGGGGTTCACTGAAGCTTTCTTT.

The chain links TRBV6-5 to TRBJ2-7, with D possibly matching TRBD1 (5 bases). Trimming stripped 6 bases from V and 5 bases from J, with 11 bases between. Per the germline V gene, CDR1 is MNHEY and CDR2 is SVGAGI. The CDR3 length is 12 residues. CDR3 coding DNA: TGTGCCAGCAGCAGGGATCTCCACGAGCAGTACTTC. It yields the protein CASSRDLHEQYF.

This sequence joins TRBV30 and TRBJ1-6; 7 bases agree with TRBD1. Germline CDR1 and CDR2: GTSNPN and SVGIG (reference sequence). The CDR3 has 15 amino acids. The V segment lost 1 base and the J segment 13 bases; nucleotides outside the gene matches: 13. In nucleotides, the CDR3 is TGTGCCTGGAGTGACCGGACAGGAATTTCTTCCCCCCTCCACTTT. This encodes CAWSDRTGISSPLHF. Drawing the rest from reference TRBV30 and TRBJ1-6, the complete variable domain is SQTIHQWPATLVQPVGSPLSLECTVEGTSNPNLYWYRQAAGRGLQLLFYSVGIGQISSEVPQNLSASRPQDRQFILSSKKLLLSDSGFYLCAWSDRTGISSPLHFGNGTRLTVT.

The CDR3 DNA sequence: TGTGCCAGCAGCGTAGGGACAGGTGAGAATCAGCCCCAGCATTTT. Its protein product is CASSVGTGENQPQHF. The rearrangement uses TRBV9 and TRBJ1-5, with TRBD1 matching 7 bases. This CDR3 spans 15 amino acids. CDR1 SGDLS and CDR2 YYNGEE come from the germline V gene. The J segment lost 4 bases and the V segment lost 0 bases, leaving 4 bases of the junction unmatched.

The chain has TRBV24-1 and TRBJ2-4; D is unresolved. The length of the CDR3 is 13 residues. V dropped 9 bases and J dropped 4 bases, with 12 bases sitting between them. Germline V gene sequence: CDR1 KGHDR, CDR2 SFDVKD. The CDR3 DNA reads as TGTGCCACCGTGGGTAGCCCTAAAAACATTCAGTACTTC. Encoded protein: CATVGSPKNIQYF.

The chain links TRBV7-6 to TRBJ1-2; the match to TRBD1 covers 7 bases. This CDR3 contains 18 residues. V was clipped by 4 bases and J by 1 base; unmatched bases: 15. Looked up from germline, CDR1 is SGHVS and CDR2 is FNYEAQ. The CDR3 DNA reads TGTGCCAGCAGCTCCGGGGGGACGGAGGGGGCTGGTAACTATGGCTACACCTTC. Translated: CASSSGGTEGAGNYGYTF.

V is TRBV12-3 or TRBV12-4 and J is TRBJ2-2; D gene ambiguous. The CDR3 sequence is 12 residues long. Trimming removed 3 bases from V and 6 bases from J, with 5 bases in between. The DNA of the CDR3 is TGTGCCAGCAGTTTTCTCCCCGGGGAGCTGTTTTTT. Amino acid sequence: CASSFLPGELFF.

This chain connects TRBV28 to TRBJ1-1; 7 bases agree with TRBD1. Germline V gene sequence: CDR1 MDHEN, CDR2 SYDVKM. The CDR3 consists of 14 residues. The ends lost 8 bases at V and 1 base at J; junction bases unmatched: 7. The CDR3 sequence: CASYPGQWNTEAFF. CDR3 bases: TGTGCCAGCTACCCGGGACAGTGGAACACTGAAGCTTTCTTT.

The rearrangement uses TRBV3-1 and TRBJ2-3; D is ambiguous. The CDR3 sequence is 16 residues long. Trimming left V 1 base short and J 4 bases short, with 15 bases between. From germline, CDR1 is LGHDT and CDR2 YNNKEL (reference sequence). The CDR3 sequence is CASSQGAAANSDTQYF. In DNA, the CDR3 is TGTGCCAGCAGCCAAGGAGCTGCCGCGAACTCAGATACGCAGTATTTT.

The chain joins TRBV9 to TRBJ2-5; possible D gene TRBD1, 5 bases. V was trimmed by 10 bases and J by 3 bases, leaving 13 bases between them. The CDR3 is 12 amino acids. CDR1 and CDR2 (germline): SGDLS, YYNGEE. Here the CDR3 reads CASPDNKETQYF. The CDR3, as DNA: TGTGCCTCTCCGGACAACAAAGAGACCCAGTACTTC.

The chain uses TRBV7-6 and TRBJ1-6, with TRBD1 matching over 7 bases. V was clipped by 0 bases and J by 11 bases; unmatched bases: 13. The CDR3 has 17 residues. Per germline, CDR1 SGHVS and CDR2 FNYEAQ. DNA for the CDR3: TGTGCCAGCAGCTTAGCGAAGGTGGGACAGCTTAGTCCACCCCTCCACTTT. Protein product: CASSLAKVGQLSPPLHF.

The V and J genes are TRBV5-1 and TRBJ2-7; a weak D match, TRBD1 (5 bases). Per germline, CDR1 SGHRS and CDR2 YFSETQ. V was trimmed by 0 bases and J by 6 bases, leaving 13 bases between them. The CDR3 has 14 residues. The CDR3, as DNA: TGCGCCAGCAGCTTGGAAGCCAGGGAAGGCGAGCAGTACTTC. It codes for CASSLEAREGEQYF.

The chain joins TRBV29-1 to TRBJ1-3; tentative D call: TRBD1 (5 bases). This CDR3 has 14 residues. V gave up 3 bases and J gave up 4 bases, with 13 bases separating them. Germline CDR1 SQVTM, CDR2 ANQGSEA. The CDR3 DNA reads TGCAGCGTTGATATGGGGGTAGGAGGAAACACCATATATTTT. Translated: CSVDMGVGGNTIYF.